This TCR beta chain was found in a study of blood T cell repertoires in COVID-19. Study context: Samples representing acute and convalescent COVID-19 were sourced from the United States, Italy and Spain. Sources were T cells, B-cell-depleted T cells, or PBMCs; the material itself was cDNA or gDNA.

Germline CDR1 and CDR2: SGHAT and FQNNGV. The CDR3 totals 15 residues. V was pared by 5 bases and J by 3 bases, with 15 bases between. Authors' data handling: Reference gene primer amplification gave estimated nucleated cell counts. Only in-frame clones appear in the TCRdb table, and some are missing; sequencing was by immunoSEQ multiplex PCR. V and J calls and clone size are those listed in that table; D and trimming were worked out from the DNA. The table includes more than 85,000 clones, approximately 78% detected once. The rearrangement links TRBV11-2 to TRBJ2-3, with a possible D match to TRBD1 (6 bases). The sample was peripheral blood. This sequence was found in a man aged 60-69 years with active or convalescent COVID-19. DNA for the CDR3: TGTGCCAGCAGCCGAAATCCGAGGGGGACAGATACGCAGTATTTT. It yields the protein CASSRNPRGTDTQYF.